The entry that follows covers one T cell receptor beta chain sequence. The data are from a study of T cells after yellow fever vaccination. TCRdb used MiXCR to reprocess the 5' RACE reads, holding one entry per CDR3 protein. Of some 390,000 distinct CDR3 sequences listed, over 15% are singletons. The germline V and J ends were trimmed by 3 bases and 3 bases, with 11 bases remaining between them. The CDR3 has 15 residues. Germline loops: CDR1 KGHSH, CDR2 LQKENI. Sample: PBMCs, taken before the yellow fever booster vaccination. The chain couples TRBV18 to TRBJ1-4; TRBD1 might be the D (6 bases). This sequence originates from a man aged 18 to 29 who received the YFV17D yellow fever vaccine. As DNA, the CDR3 is TGTGCCAGCTCACCGCGGACAGAACCTAATGAAAAACTGTTTTTT. Translation: CASSPRTEPNEKLFF.